This is a list of T cell receptor beta chains from one sample in a study of patients and donors after allogeneic stem cell transplantation. TCRdb re-analysed the RT-PCR reads in MiXCR, keeping a single row per CDR3 protein. The sample holds more than 850,000 distinct CDR3 sequences, roughly 18% seen once. Sequencing was carried out using blood, either unsorted or a sorted T cell fraction (not recorded which). The receptors were sampled from a human donor who was either an allogeneic HSCT recipient or a stem cell or donor lymphocyte infusion donor (not recorded which). It is not recorded whose cells these are; they may come from a transplant donor. The CDR3 runs from the conserved cysteine through the conserved F or W. Fields, in order: CDR3 length, clone size, J gene, D gene, V gene, CDR3 DNA, CDR3 protein. The D gene is left open where the match is weak. Only part of the rows carry a size: once, few, many, or a class if the clone is expanded.

len: 14; abundance: NA; j_gene: TRBJ2-4; d_gene: NA; v_gene: TRBV20-1; CDR3nt: TGCAGTGCTAGACCGGGGCTAGCCAAAAACATTCAGTACTTC; CDR3aa: CSARPGLAKNIQYF
len: 17; abundance: few; j_gene: TRBJ2-1; d_gene: NA; v_gene: TRBV5-1; CDR3nt: TGCGCCAGCAGCTCAACCTCTAGCTCCCCCTCCTACAATGAGCAGTTCTTC; CDR3aa: CASSSTSSSPSYNEQFF
len: 16; abundance: few; j_gene: TRBJ2-7; d_gene: TRBD1; v_gene: TRBV6-5; CDR3nt: TGTGCCAGCAGTTATCCAACCGGGACAGGGGAAAATGTGCAGTACTTC; CDR3aa: CASSYPTGTGENVQYF
len: 13; abundance: many; j_gene: TRBJ2-1; d_gene: NA; v_gene: TRBV5-1; CDR3nt: TGCGCCAGCAGCGACGACTATCCCAATGAGCAGTTCTTC; CDR3aa: CASSDDYPNEQFF
len: 16; abundance: NA; j_gene: TRBJ2-6; d_gene: NA; v_gene: TRBV6-2/TRBV6-3; CDR3nt: TGTGCCAGCACCGAGACAGTTATCTCTGGGGCCAACGTCCTGACTTTC; CDR3aa: CASTETVISGANVLTF
len: 15; abundance: NA; j_gene: TRBJ2-1; d_gene: TRBD2; v_gene: TRBV14; CDR3nt: TGTGCCAGCAGCCCTAGCGGGAGTATCCGCAATGAGCAGTTCTTC; CDR3aa: CASSPSGSIRNEQFF
len: 15; abundance: few; j_gene: TRBJ1-5; d_gene: TRBD1; v_gene: TRBV12-3/TRBV12-4; CDR3nt: TGTGCCAGCAGCCCGGGACAGGCGCCGGGTCAGCCCCAGCATTTT; CDR3aa: CASSPGQAPGQPQHF
len: 16; abundance: few; j_gene: TRBJ2-6; d_gene: NA; v_gene: TRBV3-1; CDR3nt: TGTGCCAGCAGCCAAACCCGAGGCTCTGGGGCCAACGTCCTGACTTTC; CDR3aa: CASSQTRGSGANVLTF
len: 17; abundance: NA; j_gene: TRBJ2-5; d_gene: TRBD1; v_gene: TRBV18; CDR3nt: TGTGCCAGCTCACCCCTAACCGGGACAGCGTCCCAAGAGACCCAGTACTTC; CDR3aa: CASSPLTGTASQETQYF
len: 14; abundance: few; j_gene: TRBJ2-7; d_gene: NA; v_gene: TRBV30; CDR3nt: TGTGCCTGGATGGGTTCAGACCAAACCTACGAGCAGTACTTC; CDR3aa: CAWMGSDQTYEQYF
len: 15; abundance: NA; j_gene: TRBJ2-1; d_gene: TRBD2; v_gene: TRBV10-3; CDR3nt: TGTGCCGCCTCTAGCGGGGCAAGCTCCTACAATGAGCAGTTCTTC; CDR3aa: CAASSGASSYNEQFF
len: 14; abundance: once; j_gene: TRBJ2-2; d_gene: TRBD2; v_gene: TRBV19; CDR3nt: TGTGCCAGTAGTACCGGGACTAGAGCCGGGGAGCTGTTTTTT; CDR3aa: CASSTGTRAGELFF
len: 13; abundance: NA; j_gene: TRBJ1-2; d_gene: TRBD1; v_gene: TRBV7-2; CDR3nt: TGTGCCATCGAGACAGGGTCTAACTATGGCTACACCTTC; CDR3aa: CAIETGSNYGYTF
len: 11; abundance: NA; j_gene: TRBJ2-7; d_gene: NA; v_gene: TRBV6-5; CDR3nt: TGTGCCAGCAGTAACCTAGGTGAGCAGTACTTC; CDR3aa: CASSNLGEQYF
len: 15; abundance: few; j_gene: TRBJ1-1; d_gene: NA; v_gene: TRBV15; CDR3nt: TGTGCCACCAGCAGAGATCTCTCGGGGAACACTGAAGCTTTCTTT; CDR3aa: CATSRDLSGNTEAFF
len: 15; abundance: few; j_gene: TRBJ2-1; d_gene: NA; v_gene: TRBV29-1; CDR3nt: TGCAGCGGGTTTACCGGGACTACCGGGGGCTCGGAGCAGTTCTTC; CDR3aa: CSGFTGTTGGSEQFF
len: 17; abundance: few; j_gene: TRBJ2-6; d_gene: NA; v_gene: TRBV7-2; CDR3nt: TGTGCCAGCAGCTCCCACGATCTCCACTCTGGGGCCAACGTCCTGACTTTC; CDR3aa: CASSSHDLHSGANVLTF
len: 14; abundance: many; j_gene: TRBJ1-2; d_gene: NA; v_gene: TRBV7-9; CDR3nt: TGTGCCAGCAGCTTAGAGGCAGGCTCCTATGGCTACACCTTC; CDR3aa: CASSLEAGSYGYTF
len: 17; abundance: NA; j_gene: TRBJ2-7; d_gene: NA; v_gene: TRBV2; CDR3nt: TGTGCCAGCAGCGGACGGACGAGGACACCGAGCTCCTACGAGCAGTACTTC; CDR3aa: CASSGRTRTPSSYEQYF
len: 14; abundance: NA; j_gene: TRBJ1-5; d_gene: TRBD1; v_gene: TRBV30; CDR3nt: TGTGCCTGGAGAGGGGACAGGGGGGATCAGCCCCAGCATTTT; CDR3aa: CAWRGDRGDQPQHF
len: 15; abundance: few; j_gene: TRBJ1-1; d_gene: TRBD1; v_gene: TRBV6-2/TRBV6-3; CDR3nt: TGTGCCAGCAGAGGATGGGGACAGGGGAACACTGAAGCTTTCTTT; CDR3aa: CASRGWGQGNTEAFF
len: 15; abundance: NA; j_gene: TRBJ2-7; d_gene: TRBD2; v_gene: TRBV27; CDR3nt: TGTGCCAGCAGTTTATCGGACGGACTAGTCTACGAGCAGTACTTC; CDR3aa: CASSLSDGLVYEQYF
len: 13; abundance: many; j_gene: TRBJ1-1; d_gene: NA; v_gene: TRBV25-1; CDR3nt: TGTGCCAGCAGTTCGCTTGTTGGCACTGAAGCTTTCTTT; CDR3aa: CASSSLVGTEAFF
len: 14; abundance: NA; j_gene: TRBJ2-5; d_gene: NA; v_gene: TRBV24-1; CDR3nt: TGTGCCACCAGTGATGCTCCGGGGGGCGGGACCCAGTACTTC; CDR3aa: CATSDAPGGGTQYF
len: 14; abundance: few; j_gene: TRBJ2-1; d_gene: NA; v_gene: TRBV29-1; CDR3nt: TGCAGCGTTGAAGGAAGACAGGCCTACAATGAGCAGTTCTTC; CDR3aa: CSVEGRQAYNEQFF
len: 14; abundance: few; j_gene: TRBJ1-2; d_gene: NA; v_gene: TRBV6-5; CDR3nt: TGTGCCAGCAGTTACTCAGGGGCTAACTATGGCTACACCTTC; CDR3aa: CASSYSGANYGYTF
len: 15; abundance: NA; j_gene: TRBJ2-3; d_gene: TRBD2; v_gene: TRBV29-1; CDR3nt: TGCAGCGCCAAGGGACTAGCGGGATTAACAGATACGCAGTATTTT; CDR3aa: CSAKGLAGLTDTQYF
len: 13; abundance: many; j_gene: TRBJ2-4; d_gene: TRBD2; v_gene: TRBV15; CDR3nt: TGTGCCACCAGCAGAGATTGGGAGGGGAATCAGTACTTC; CDR3aa: CATSRDWEGNQYF
len: 15; abundance: NA; j_gene: TRBJ1-3; d_gene: NA; v_gene: TRBV20-1; CDR3nt: TGCAGTGCCACTAACCCACAGGGAAGTAACAACACCATATATTTT; CDR3aa: CSATNPQGSNNTIYF
len: 16; abundance: many; j_gene: TRBJ1-2; d_gene: NA; v_gene: TRBV12-3/TRBV12-4; CDR3nt: TGTGCCAGCAGTTTGATTGGGAACGGCCCTAACTATGGCTACACCTTC; CDR3aa: CASSLIGNGPNYGYTF
len: 13; abundance: NA; j_gene: TRBJ1-2; d_gene: NA; v_gene: TRBV12-5; CDR3nt: TGTGCTAGTGGTTCCCGGTCGGACTATGGCTACACCTTC; CDR3aa: CASGSRSDYGYTF
len: 13; abundance: NA; j_gene: TRBJ1-2; d_gene: NA; v_gene: TRBV4-3; CDR3nt: TGCGCCAGCAGCCACCTAAGGGCGGACGGCTACACCTTC; CDR3aa: CASSHLRADGYTF
len: 15; abundance: many; j_gene: TRBJ2-1; d_gene: NA; v_gene: TRBV29-1; CDR3nt: TGCAGCGTTGAAGCACTGGAGGGGGCGCGGAATGAGCAGTTCTTC; CDR3aa: CSVEALEGARNEQFF
len: 19; abundance: NA; j_gene: TRBJ2-2; d_gene: TRBD1; v_gene: TRBV27; CDR3nt: TGTGCCAGCACCCATCATTTTCTCCGGACAGGGAGGAACACCGGGGAGCTGTTTTTT; CDR3aa: CASTHHFLRTGRNTGELFF
len: 15; abundance: few; j_gene: TRBJ1-1; d_gene: TRBD1; v_gene: TRBV12-3/TRBV12-4; CDR3nt: TGTGCCAGCACTCGGACAGGGGGCAAATCTGCTGAAGCTTTCTTT; CDR3aa: CASTRTGGKSAEAFF
len: 14; abundance: NA; j_gene: TRBJ1-1; d_gene: NA; v_gene: TRBV27; CDR3nt: TGTGCCAGCAGTTTATCCCCCTGGGGCACTGAAGCTTTCTTT; CDR3aa: CASSLSPWGTEAFF
len: 13; abundance: NA; j_gene: TRBJ2-1; d_gene: TRBD1; v_gene: TRBV7-8; CDR3nt: TGTGCCAGCAGCTCCTCGAGGGGGCTTGAGCAGTTCTTC; CDR3aa: CASSSSRGLEQFF
len: 15; abundance: few; j_gene: TRBJ1-1; d_gene: TRBD1; v_gene: TRBV12-3/TRBV12-4; CDR3nt: TGTGCCAGCAGCCTTGCACCGACAGGGGGTCCTGAAGCTTTCTTT; CDR3aa: CASSLAPTGGPEAFF
len: 15; abundance: many; j_gene: TRBJ2-3; d_gene: TRBD2; v_gene: TRBV6-4; CDR3nt: TGTGCCAGCAGTGCGGGAGGGGGGGCCACAGATACGCAGTATTTT; CDR3aa: CASSAGGGATDTQYF
len: 14; abundance: few; j_gene: TRBJ2-7; d_gene: TRBD2; v_gene: TRBV7-8; CDR3nt: TGTGCCAGCAGCTCGGGACTAGATAAGTACGAGCAGTACTTC; CDR3aa: CASSSGLDKYEQYF
len: 14; abundance: few; j_gene: TRBJ1-1; d_gene: NA; v_gene: TRBV7-9; CDR3nt: TGTGCCAGCAGCCCAGAGGTAGGGGCGCTGGTGGCTTTCTTT; CDR3aa: CASSPEVGALVAFF
len: 15; abundance: few; j_gene: TRBJ2-7; d_gene: TRBD1; v_gene: TRBV4-2; CDR3nt: TGTGCCAGCAGCCAACCGGGACAGAGCGTGTACGAGCAGTACTTC; CDR3aa: CASSQPGQSVYEQYF
len: 18; abundance: few; j_gene: TRBJ2-7; d_gene: TRBD1; v_gene: TRBV11-1; CDR3nt: TGTGCCAGCAGCTTAGCGAGCTTAAGGGACAGAGATTCCTACGAGCAGTACTTC; CDR3aa: CASSLASLRDRDSYEQYF
len: 13; abundance: NA; j_gene: TRBJ2-3; d_gene: NA; v_gene: TRBV30; CDR3nt: TGTGCCACGCAGGGCCTCTCCACAGATACGCAGTATTTT; CDR3aa: CATQGLSTDTQYF
len: 13; abundance: few; j_gene: TRBJ2-7; d_gene: NA; v_gene: TRBV10-2; CDR3nt: TGCGCCAGCTCACATTCCCAGGGGCCACAGCAGTACTTC; CDR3aa: CASSHSQGPQQYF
len: 16; abundance: few; j_gene: TRBJ1-1; d_gene: TRBD1; v_gene: TRBV12-3/TRBV12-4; CDR3nt: TGTGCCAGCAGGTTTCGCGAAGGGACAGTGAACACTGAAGCTTTCTTT; CDR3aa: CASRFREGTVNTEAFF
len: 13; abundance: NA; j_gene: TRBJ1-5; d_gene: NA; v_gene: TRBV12-3/TRBV12-4; CDR3nt: TGTGCCAGCAGGCGGGACCTCAATCAGCCCCAGCATTTT; CDR3aa: CASRRDLNQPQHF
len: 15; abundance: few; j_gene: TRBJ1-4; d_gene: TRBD1; v_gene: TRBV12-3/TRBV12-4; CDR3nt: TGTGCCAGCAGAGATAAGGGGGCCCCTAATGAAAAACTGTTTTTT; CDR3aa: CASRDKGAPNEKLFF
len: 17; abundance: NA; j_gene: TRBJ2-1; d_gene: TRBD2; v_gene: TRBV6-2/TRBV6-3; CDR3nt: TGTGCCAGCAGTTACCTCCCCATGGGCGGGGGGGCCCATGAGCAGTTCTTC; CDR3aa: CASSYLPMGGGAHEQFF
len: 14; abundance: NA; j_gene: TRBJ2-7; d_gene: NA; v_gene: TRBV4-2; CDR3nt: TGTGCCAGCAGCCAGAAACTGGAGTACTACGAGCAGTACTTC; CDR3aa: CASSQKLEYYEQYF
len: 12; abundance: few; j_gene: TRBJ2-7; d_gene: TRBD1; v_gene: TRBV3-1; CDR3nt: TGTGCCAGCGGACAGGGCCCATACGAGCAGTACTTC; CDR3aa: CASGQGPYEQYF
len: 15; abundance: NA; j_gene: TRBJ2-7; d_gene: TRBD2; v_gene: TRBV27; CDR3nt: TGTGCCAGCAGTATTAGCGGGAAGTCGCGGAACGAGCAGTACTTC; CDR3aa: CASSISGKSRNEQYF
len: 13; abundance: few; j_gene: TRBJ1-1; d_gene: TRBD1; v_gene: TRBV27; CDR3nt: TGTGCCAGCACTTGCTGGGACAGACTTGAAGCTTTCTTT; CDR3aa: CASTCWDRLEAFF
len: 15; abundance: NA; j_gene: TRBJ2-3; d_gene: NA; v_gene: TRBV18; CDR3nt: TGTGCCAGCTCACCATCACTAGGGGGGAAAGATACGCAGTATTTT; CDR3aa: CASSPSLGGKDTQYF
len: 20; abundance: few; j_gene: TRBJ2-1; d_gene: TRBD2; v_gene: TRBV15; CDR3nt: TGTGCCACCAGCGGACTTCCGGGACTAGCGGGAGCCCACTCCTACAATGAGCAGTTCTTC; CDR3aa: CATSGLPGLAGAHSYNEQFF
len: 16; abundance: NA; j_gene: TRBJ1-4; d_gene: NA; v_gene: TRBV2; CDR3nt: TGTGCCAGCAGCCCGCAACAGACAGCAATTAATGAAAAACTGTTTTTT; CDR3aa: CASSPQQTAINEKLFF
len: 15; abundance: few; j_gene: TRBJ2-7; d_gene: NA; v_gene: TRBV5-1; CDR3nt: TGCGCCAGCAGCCTCTATGGGGCGGCGACCTACGAGCAGTACTTC; CDR3aa: CASSLYGAATYEQYF
len: 11; abundance: few; j_gene: TRBJ2-2; d_gene: NA; v_gene: TRBV7-9; CDR3nt: TGTGCCAGCGAGGGGAGCGGGGAGCTGTTTTTT; CDR3aa: CASEGSGELFF
len: 14; abundance: many; j_gene: TRBJ1-5; d_gene: NA; v_gene: TRBV5-1; CDR3nt: TGCGCCAGCAGCTTGGAGGCGGGAGGTCAGCCCCAGCATTTT; CDR3aa: CASSLEAGGQPQHF
len: 14; abundance: few; j_gene: TRBJ2-7; d_gene: NA; v_gene: TRBV6-1; CDR3nt: TGTGCCAGCAGTGAAACCGGGGGCCCCTACGAGCAGTACTTC; CDR3aa: CASSETGGPYEQYF